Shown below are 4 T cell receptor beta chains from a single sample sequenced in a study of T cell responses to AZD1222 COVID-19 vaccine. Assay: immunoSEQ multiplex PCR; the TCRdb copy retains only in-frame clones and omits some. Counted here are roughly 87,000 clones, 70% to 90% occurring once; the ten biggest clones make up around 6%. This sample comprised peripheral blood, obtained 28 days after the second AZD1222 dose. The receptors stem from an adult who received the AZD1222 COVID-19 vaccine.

For the CDR3, the DNA is TGCGCCAGCAGCTTCTACGGAGGCACTGAAGCTTTCTTT. Protein product: CASSFYGGTEAFF. This chain connects TRBV5-1 to TRBJ1-1, with unresolved D. The V gene lost 2 bases and the J gene lost 4 bases, with 9 bases spanning the gap. The germline gives CDR1 SGHRS, CDR2 YFSETQ. CDR3 length: 13 amino acids. Variable domain in full (rest from reference TRBV5-1 and TRBJ1-1): KAGVTQTPRYLIKTRGQQVTLSCSPISGHRSVSWYQQTPGQGLQFLFEYFSETQRNKGNFPGRFSGRQFSNSRSEMNVSTLELGDSALYLCASSFYGGTEAFFGQGTRLTVV.

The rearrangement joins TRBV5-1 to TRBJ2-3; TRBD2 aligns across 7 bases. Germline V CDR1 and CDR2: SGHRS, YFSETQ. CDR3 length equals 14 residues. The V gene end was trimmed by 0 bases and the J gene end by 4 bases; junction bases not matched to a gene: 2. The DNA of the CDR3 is TGCGCCAGCAGCTTGGGACTAGCATCAGATACGCAGTATTTT. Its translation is CASSLGLASDTQYF. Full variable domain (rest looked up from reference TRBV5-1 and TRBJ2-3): KAGVTQTPRYLIKTRGQQVTLSCSPISGHRSVSWYQQTPGQGLQFLFEYFSETQRNKGNFPGRFSGRQFSNSRSEMNVSTLELGDSALYLCASSLGLASDTQYFGPGTRLTVL.

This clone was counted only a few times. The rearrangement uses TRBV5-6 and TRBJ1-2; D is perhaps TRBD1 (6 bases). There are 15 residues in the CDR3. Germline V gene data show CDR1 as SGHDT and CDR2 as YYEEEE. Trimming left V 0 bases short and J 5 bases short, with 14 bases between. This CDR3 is CASSLGGRRLYGYTF. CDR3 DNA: TGTGCCAGCAGCTTGGGGGGGCGCAGGTTGTATGGCTACACCTTC.

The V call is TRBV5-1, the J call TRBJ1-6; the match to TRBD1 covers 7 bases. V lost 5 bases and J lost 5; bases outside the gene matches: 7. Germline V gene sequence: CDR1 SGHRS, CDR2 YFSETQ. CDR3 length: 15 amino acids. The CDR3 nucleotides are TGCGCCAGCAGACTTACAGGGGTGGATAATTCACCCCTCCACTTT. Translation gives CASRLTGVDNSPLHF.